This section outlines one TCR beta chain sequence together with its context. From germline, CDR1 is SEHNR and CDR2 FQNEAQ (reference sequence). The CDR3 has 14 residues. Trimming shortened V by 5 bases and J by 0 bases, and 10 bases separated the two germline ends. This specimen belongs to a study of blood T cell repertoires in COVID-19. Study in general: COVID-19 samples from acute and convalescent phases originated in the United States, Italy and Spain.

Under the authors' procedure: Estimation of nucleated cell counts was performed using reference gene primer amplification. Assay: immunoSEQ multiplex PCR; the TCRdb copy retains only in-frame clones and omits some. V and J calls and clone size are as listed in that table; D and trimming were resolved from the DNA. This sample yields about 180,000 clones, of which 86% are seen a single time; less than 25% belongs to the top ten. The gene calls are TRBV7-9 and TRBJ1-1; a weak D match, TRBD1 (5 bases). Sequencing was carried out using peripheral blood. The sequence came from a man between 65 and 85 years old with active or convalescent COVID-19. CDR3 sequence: CASSPRDLNTEAFF. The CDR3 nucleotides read TGTGCCAGCAGCCCCAGGGATTTGAACACTGAAGCTTTCTTT.